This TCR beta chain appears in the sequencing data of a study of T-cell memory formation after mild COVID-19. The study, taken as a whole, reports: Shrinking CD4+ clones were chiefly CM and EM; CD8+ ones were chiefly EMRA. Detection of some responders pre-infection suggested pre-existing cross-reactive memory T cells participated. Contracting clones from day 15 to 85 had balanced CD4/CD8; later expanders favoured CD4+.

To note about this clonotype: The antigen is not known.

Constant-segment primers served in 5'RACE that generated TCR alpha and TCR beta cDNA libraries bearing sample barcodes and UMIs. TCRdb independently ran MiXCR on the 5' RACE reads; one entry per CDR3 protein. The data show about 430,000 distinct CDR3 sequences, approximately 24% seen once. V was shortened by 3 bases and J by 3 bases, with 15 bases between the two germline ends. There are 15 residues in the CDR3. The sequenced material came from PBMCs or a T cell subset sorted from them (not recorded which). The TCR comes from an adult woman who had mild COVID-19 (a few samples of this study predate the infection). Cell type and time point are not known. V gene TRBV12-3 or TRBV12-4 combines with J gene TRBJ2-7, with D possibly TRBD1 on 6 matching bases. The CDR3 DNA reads TGTGCCAGCAGTTTGGGGGTCAGGGGCAACTACGAGCAGTACTTC. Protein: CASSLGVRGNYEQYF.